This T cell receptor (beta chain) was observed in a study of control samples from healthy donors and cancer patients. Trimming left V 2 bases short and J 0 bases short, with 7 bases between. The CDR3 has 15 amino acids. Germline CDR1 LNHDA, CDR2 SQIVND (reference sequence). This clone appeared a few times. Generated by immunoSEQ multiplex PCR, the TCRdb table keeps only in-frame clones and is missing some. The table includes about 170,000 clones, 91% detected once. Sequences were obtained from blood. The chain employs TRBV19 and TRBJ1-4; D not certain. This receptor was obtained from a woman in her thirties in good health. The CDR3 DNA follows: TGTGCCAGTAGTATATCGACAACAACTAATGAAAAACTGTTTTTT. This translates into CASSISTTTNEKLFF.